This T cell receptor (beta chain) originates from a study of T cells in Graves' hyperthyroidism and ophthalmopathy (dated by TCRdb to about 2019). A note on the overall study: Peripheral blood samples were taken at the time of initial diagnosis, prior to any treatment. The paper reports TCR Vbeta CDR3 sequencing of approximately 140 peripheral blood samples: under 45 ophthalmopathy, 70 to 85 hyperthyroidism and approximately 17 progressor patients. The study also compared thyroid tissue and blood T-cell repertoires from roughly six Graves' hyperthyroidism patients. After blood sampling, hyperthyroidism patients were treated with methimazole at a starting dose of 30 mg daily, and ophthalmopathy patients were treated with high-dose intravenous methylprednisolone. Prospective prediction of ophthalmopathy was tested in an independent validation cohort consisting of roughly 19 hyperthyroidism patients and around 16 patients who later progressed to ophthalmopathy. For training and testing, the 100 or so patients in the discovery cohort were randomly divided in a 7:3 ratio. To identify TCR V-J signatures that set the groups apart, the researchers used a discovery cohort of about a hundred patients, made up of fewer than 50 with Graves' ophthalmopathy and some 60 with stable Graves' hyperthyroidism. The paper's findings and limits, for the study overall: A 13 V-J signature model separated ophthalmopathy from stable hyperthyroidism, with nearly 90% sensitivity and roughly 81% specificity in cross-validation and 80%/75% in testing. Most expanded thyroid clonotypes (frequency above 0.001) were also detected in blood, suggesting blood repertoires may reflect thyroid immune responses. During validation, the model predicted progression to ophthalmopathy a median of about 6.3 months ahead of onset, with approximately 71% sensitivity and 72.22% specificity. No statistical method was used to fix the sample size in advance, and group allocation was not hidden from the investigators.

Between the V and J ends, shortened by 4 bases and 4 bases respectively, the junction contains 11 bases. CDR1 MNHNS and CDR2 SASEGT were looked up in the germline V gene. The CDR3 goes from the cysteine to the phenylalanine over 14 residues. The retained sequence is limited to the CDR3, 42 bases, with the frame set at the first base. Details on this clonotype: There is no known antigen for this receptor. Base-call qualities are not available, and no considerably larger clone is one nucleotide away.

Amplification of TCR beta CDR3 regions was carried out from RNA transcripts. The TCR CDR3 was subjected to a first round of RT-PCR using the HTBI primer set and the Qiagen OneStep RT-PCR kit. Libraries were constructed in a second round of multiplex PCR, after which size selection and purification were performed. The libraries were sequenced on an Illumina HiSeq2000 using paired-end 100 bp reads. Per the original workflow: SOAPnuke was used to process the raw data, with reads discarded if the reads contained adapters or uncalled bases, had a mean Phred below 15, or lacked an exact constant-primer or identifier match. High-quality paired reads were merged using COPE v1.2.5, and each unique nucleotide sequence was defined as a clonotype. MiTCR v1.1 was used to align the clonotypes against IMGT TRBV, TRBD and TRBJ reference segments. The analysis was restricted to V-J combinations with a frequency above 0.0001, which together covered 99% to 99.2% of the repertoires. A TCS score was defined as the ratio between F50 (clonal expansion) and ExV (chaos), using BLOSUM62-based TCRdist between CDR3 peptides within each V-J. Welch's t-statistics and random forest reduced roughly 540 V-J features to 13, which were used in a naive Bayes classifier (R e1071). TCRdb reanalyzed the raw reads on its own, using fastp at Q25 for trimming and MiXCR for clone calling, and kept in-frame beta chains. Each CDR3 protein appears once, grouped with its most common genes and DNA. The V and J calls here are based on TCRdb, not the publication. This sample lists more than 550,000 distinct CDR3 sequences; 17% were detected once. In total, the top ten clones hold 15% to 19% of the sample.

A patient counted as having stable Graves' hyperthyroidism if no progression to ophthalmopathy occurred over 18 months of follow-up. Hyperthyroidism patients were newly diagnosed, had a disease duration of under 2 months, and were aged 18 to 65 years. Exclusion was applied to patients with uncontrolled infections, other autoimmune diseases, pregnancy or lactation. Clinical symptoms, serum thyroxine and TRAb, thyroid ultrasound, and orbital computed tomography formed the basis for the diagnoses. Ficoll-Paque density gradient centrifugation was used to isolate PBMCs from approximately 10 ml of fresh peripheral blood. Total RNA was extracted with Trizol reagent, and quality was checked on an Agilent 2100 Bioanalyzer.

The clonotype originates from a man in his fifties or sixties with Graves' hyperthyroidism. This sequence uses TRBV6-1 and TRBJ1-5; tentative D gene TRBD1, with 5 bases matching. The sample comprised blood. The nucleotide sequence reads as follows: TGTGCCAGCAGTGTTCGACAGCTTAATCAGCCCCAGCATTTT. Its product reads: CASSVRQLNQPQHF.